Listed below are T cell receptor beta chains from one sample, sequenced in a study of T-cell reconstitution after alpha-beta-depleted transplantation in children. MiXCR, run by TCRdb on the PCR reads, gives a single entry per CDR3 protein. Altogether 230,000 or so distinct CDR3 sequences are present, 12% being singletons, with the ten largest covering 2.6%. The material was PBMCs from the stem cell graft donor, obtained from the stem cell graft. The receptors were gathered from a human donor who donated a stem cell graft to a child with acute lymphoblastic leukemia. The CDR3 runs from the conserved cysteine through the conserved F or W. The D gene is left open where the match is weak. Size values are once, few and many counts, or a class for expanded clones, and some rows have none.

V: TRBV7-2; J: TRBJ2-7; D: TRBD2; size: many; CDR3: CASSRGTSGGLSYEQYF; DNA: TGTGCCAGCAGTCGTGGGACTAGCGGGGGGCTTTCCTACGAGCAGTACTTC
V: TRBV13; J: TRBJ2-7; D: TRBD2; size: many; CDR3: CASSPGLASYEQYF; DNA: TGTGCCAGCAGCCCGGGACTAGCCTCCTACGAGCAGTACTTC
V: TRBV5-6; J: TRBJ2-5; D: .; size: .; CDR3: CSSSSLQGPSETQYF; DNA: TGTTCCAGCAGCTCATTACAGGGTCCTTCAGAGACCCAGTACTTC
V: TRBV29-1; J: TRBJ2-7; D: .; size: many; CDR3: CSVEEFGQTYEQYF; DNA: TGCAGCGTTGAAGAATTTGGGCAGACCTACGAGCAGTACTTC
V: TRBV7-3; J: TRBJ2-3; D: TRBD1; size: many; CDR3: CASSFGTGFDTQYF; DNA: TGTGCCAGCAGCTTTGGGACAGGGTTTGATACGCAGTATTTT
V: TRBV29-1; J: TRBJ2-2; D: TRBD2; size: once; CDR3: CSVRGGHTGELFF; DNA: TGCAGCGTTCGGGGGGGGCACACCGGGGAGCTGTTTTTT
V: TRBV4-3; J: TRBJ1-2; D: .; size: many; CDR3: CASSQGRIVNYGYTF; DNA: TGCGCCAGCAGCCAAGGGAGAATAGTGAACTATGGCTACACCTTC
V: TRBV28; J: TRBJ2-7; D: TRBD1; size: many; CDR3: CASSFSGTGGTHEQYF; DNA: TGTGCCAGCAGTTTCTCCGGGACAGGGGGTACCCACGAGCAGTACTTC
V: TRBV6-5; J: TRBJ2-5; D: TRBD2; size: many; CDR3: CASSYGSRGAETQYF; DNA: TGTGCCAGCAGTTACGGGTCGCGGGGGGCAGAGACCCAGTACTTC
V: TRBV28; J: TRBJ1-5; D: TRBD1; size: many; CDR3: CASSSGQGDQPQHF; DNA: TGTGCCAGCAGTTCGGGACAGGGAGATCAGCCCCAGCATTTT
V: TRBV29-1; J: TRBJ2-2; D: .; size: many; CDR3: CSLKQGTGELFF; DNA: TGCAGCCTGAAACAGGGAACCGGGGAGCTGTTTTTT
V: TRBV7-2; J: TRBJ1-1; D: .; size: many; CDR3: CASSSPTEAFF; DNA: TGTGCCAGCAGCTCCCCGACTGAAGCTTTCTTT
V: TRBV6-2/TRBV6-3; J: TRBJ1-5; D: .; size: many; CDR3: CASAGPRMGYSNQPQHF; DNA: TGTGCCAGCGCGGGGCCCCGGATGGGGTATAGCAATCAGCCCCAGCATTTT
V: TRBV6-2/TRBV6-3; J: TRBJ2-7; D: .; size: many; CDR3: CASRRGNPPYEQYF; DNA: TGTGCCAGCAGACGGGGGAACCCACCCTACGAGCAGTACTTC
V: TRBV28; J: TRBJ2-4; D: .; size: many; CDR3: CASSPRGAKNIQYF; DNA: TGTGCCAGCAGCCCTAGGGGAGCCAAAAACATTCAGTACTTC
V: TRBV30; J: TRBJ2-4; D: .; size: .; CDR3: CAWSWENIQYF; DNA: TGTGCCTGGAGTTGGGAAAACATTCAGTACTTC
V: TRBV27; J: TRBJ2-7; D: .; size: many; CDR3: CASSFRSRVYEQYF; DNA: TGTGCCAGCAGTTTCCGGAGCAGGGTTTACGAGCAGTACTTC
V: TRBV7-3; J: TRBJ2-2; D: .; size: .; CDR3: CASSPGPSRAGELFF; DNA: TGTGCCAGCAGTCCTGGCCCTAGCCGGGCCGGGGAGCTGTTTTTT
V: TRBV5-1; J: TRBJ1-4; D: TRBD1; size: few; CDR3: CASRDMGQGTGGREKLFF; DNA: TGCGCCAGCAGGGACATGGGACAGGGAACTGGGGGACGTGAAAAACTGTTTTTT
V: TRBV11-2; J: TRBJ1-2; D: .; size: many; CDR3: CASSLGSRSILYGYTF; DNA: TGTGCCAGCAGCTTAGGGTCTAGGAGTATTCTCTATGGCTACACCTTC
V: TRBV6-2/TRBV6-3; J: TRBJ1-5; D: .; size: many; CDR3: CASSWVRVGNQPQHF; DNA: TGTGCCAGCAGTTGGGTCAGGGTGGGCAATCAGCCCCAGCATTTT
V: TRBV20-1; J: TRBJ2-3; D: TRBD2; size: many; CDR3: CSAILWSGDIDTQYF; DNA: TGCAGTGCTATATTATGGAGCGGGGATATAGATACGCAGTATTTT
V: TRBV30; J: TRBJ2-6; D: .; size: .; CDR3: CAWSSGANVLTF; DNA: TGTGCCTGGAGCTCTGGGGCCAACGTCCTGACTTTC
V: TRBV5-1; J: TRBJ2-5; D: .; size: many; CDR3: CASSLSGAVETQYF; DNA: TGCGCCAGCAGCTTATCAGGGGCAGTGGAGACCCAGTACTTC
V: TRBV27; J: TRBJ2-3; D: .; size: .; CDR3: CASSSKTIIMADTQYF; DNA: TGTGCCAGCAGTTCCAAGACTATAATCATGGCAGATACGCAGTATTTT
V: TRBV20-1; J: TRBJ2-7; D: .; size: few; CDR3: CSARDPAGADYEQYF; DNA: TGCAGTGCTAGAGATCCGGCAGGGGCGGACTACGAGCAGTACTTC
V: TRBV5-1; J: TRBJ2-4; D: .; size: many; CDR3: CASSSSGAAGIQYF; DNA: TGCGCCAGCAGCTCTTCAGGGGCTGCGGGCATTCAGTACTTC
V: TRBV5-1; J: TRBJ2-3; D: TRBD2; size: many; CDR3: CASSDGSGRDTDTQYF; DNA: TGCGCCAGCAGCGACGGTAGCGGGAGAGACACAGATACGCAGTATTTT
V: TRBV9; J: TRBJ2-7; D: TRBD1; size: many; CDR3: CASSQRDRGSYEQYF; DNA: TGTGCCAGCAGCCAGCGGGACAGGGGCTCCTACGAGCAGTACTTC
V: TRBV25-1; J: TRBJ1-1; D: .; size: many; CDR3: CASSEPGSLNMAFF; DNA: TGTGCCAGCAGTGAGCCAGGGTCCCTGAATATGGCTTTCTTT
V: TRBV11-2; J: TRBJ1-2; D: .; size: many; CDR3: CASLPPIGANYGYTF; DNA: TGTGCCAGTTTACCCCCTATTGGAGCTAACTATGGCTACACCTTC
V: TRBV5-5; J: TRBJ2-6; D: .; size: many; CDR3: CASSGTDGLGGANVLTF; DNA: TGTGCCAGCAGCGGTACGGACGGCCTTGGTGGGGCCAACGTCCTGACTTTC
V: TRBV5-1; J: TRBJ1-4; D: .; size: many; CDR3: CASRPDGMFF; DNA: TGCGCCAGCAGACCGGATGGTATGTTTTTT
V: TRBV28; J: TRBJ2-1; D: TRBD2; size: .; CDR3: CASSLRGLAGVSYNEQFF; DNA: TGTGCCAGCAGTTTAAGGGGACTAGCGGGAGTTTCCTACAATGAGCAGTTCTTC
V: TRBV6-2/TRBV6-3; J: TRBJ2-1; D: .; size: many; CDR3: CASSYFGSEQFF; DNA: TGTGCCAGCAGTTATTTCGGCTCTGAGCAGTTCTTC
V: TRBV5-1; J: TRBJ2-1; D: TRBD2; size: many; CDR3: CASSLMAGGDFSEQFF; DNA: TGCGCCAGCAGCTTGATGGCGGGGGGGGACTTTTCTGAGCAGTTCTTC
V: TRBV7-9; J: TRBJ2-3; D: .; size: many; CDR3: CASEGRGSSTDTQYF; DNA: TGTGCCAGCGAGGGGCGGGGCTCTAGCACAGATACGCAGTATTTT
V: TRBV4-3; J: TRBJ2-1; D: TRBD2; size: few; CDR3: CASSQEWTGGPNEQFF; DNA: TGCGCCAGCAGCCAAGAGTGGACGGGGGGGCCGAATGAGCAGTTCTTC